This passage covers 13 T cell receptor beta chains from one sample sequenced in a study of neurological immune-mediated disorders. TCRdb passed the 5' RACE reads through MiXCR, listing each CDR3 protein once. The data hold about 84,000 distinct CDR3 sequences, with about a tenth observed a single time. Material: PBMCs. The origin of the receptors is a man in his forties in good health.

This clonotype was counted many times. The rearrangement links TRBV5-7 to TRBJ2-7, with D unresolved. TRBV5-7 falls under the ORF class, with uncertain function. The CDR3 consists of 14 residues. Trimming took 1 base from V and 1 from J, leaving 9 bases between them. The CDR3 spells CASSLSSFSYEQYF. The CDR3 DNA reads TGTGCCAGCAGCTTGTCAAGTTTTTCCTACGAGCAGTACTTC.

The table lists this clonotype with many counts. The gene calls are TRBV12-3 or TRBV12-4 and TRBJ2-1, with D possibly being TRBD2 (5 bases). CDR3 length equals 15 residues. V was pared by 3 bases and J by 3 bases, with 12 bases between. CDR3 loop: CASSFSGSFYNEQFF. In DNA, the CDR3 is TGTGCCAGCAGTTTCTCGGGGAGCTTCTACAATGAGCAGTTCTTC.

This clonotype occurred many times. The genes are TRBV7-3 and TRBJ2-2; D tentatively fits TRBD1 or TRBD2 (5 bases each). The CDR3 covers 16 residues. The V gene's germline CDR1 is SGHTA and CDR2 FQGTGA. Trimming took 1 base from V and 2 from J, leaving 11 bases between them. This CDR3 is CASSLNGAINTGELFF. CDR3 DNA: TGTGCCAGCAGCTTAAACGGGGCGATCAACACCGGGGAGCTGTTTTTT.

This clonotype was observed at least ten times. The chain links TRBV5-6 to TRBJ2-1, with D possibly being TRBD2 (5 bases). The CDR3 contains 15 residues. Trimming shortened V by 3 bases and J by 0 bases, and 10 bases separated the two germline ends. Germline V lookup: CDR1 SGHDT, CDR2 YYEEEE. CDR3 in amino acids: CASSSDSNSYNEQFF. The DNA of the CDR3 is TGTGCCAGCAGCTCGGACTCTAACTCCTACAATGAGCAGTTCTTC.

This clonotype was detected ten times or more. This sequence joins TRBV5-1 and TRBJ1-5; 12 bases align to TRBD1. The V and J ends lost 0 bases and 1 base, in that order; junction bases with no gene match: 5. CDR3 length: 18 amino acids. The germline gives CDR1 SGHRS, CDR2 YFSETQ. The CDR3 DNA is TGCGCCAGCAGCTTGGAGGGACAGGGGGCGACAAGCAATCAGCCCCAGCATTTT. This codes for CASSLEGQGATSNQPQHF.

Within the sample, this clonotype is medium-sized. DNA for the CDR3: TGCAGCGTTGAAGAGAGGCAGTGGACAGGGGGCTACGAGCAGTACTTC. Encoded protein: CSVEERQWTGGYEQYF. This rearrangement joins TRBV29-1 to TRBJ2-7; 10 bases match TRBD1. Losses at the gene ends were 0 bases for V and 3 bases for J; bases not matched to a gene: 8. Germline V gives CDR1 SQVTM, CDR2 ANQGSEA. The CDR3 contains 16 residues.

This clonotype came up many times. The V and J genes are TRBV5-1 and TRBJ2-1; 9 nucleotides agree with TRBD2. The CDR3 length is 14 residues. V lost 4 bases to trimming and J lost 7 bases; unmatched junction nucleotides: 6. Germline CDR1 SGHRS, CDR2 YFSETQ. This chain's CDR3 is CASSKREEGNEQFF. Written as DNA, the CDR3 is TGCGCCAGCAGCAAGCGGGAGGAAGGGAATGAGCAGTTCTTC.

Many counts were recorded for this clonotype. The gene calls are TRBV6-6 and TRBJ1-6; possible D gene TRBD1, 5 bases. Germline V gene data show CDR1 as MNHNY and CDR2 as SVGAGI (reference sequence). Trimming pared 4 bases from V and 11 bases from J, leaving 12 bases between. This CDR3 region has 13 residues. The CDR3 region has the DNA TGTGCCAGCAGTTCGGGGGGTCCCACACCCCTCCACTTT. It encodes CASSSGGPTPLHF.

This clonotype ranks as medium-sized. This chain connects TRBV27 to TRBJ1-5; D may be TRBD1 (6 bases). Germline loops: CDR1 MNHEY, CDR2 SMNVEV (reference sequence). The CDR3 sequence is 13 residues long. Trimming removed 5 bases from V and 5 bases from J, with 10 bases in between. CDR3 nucleotides: TGTGCCAGCAGTCCAGGGGCCTATCAGCCCCAGCATTTT. It encodes CASSPGAYQPQHF.

As concerns this clonotype: Since a much larger clone is just one base distant, this may be a read error. The chain is built from TRBV5-1 and TRBJ2-7, with D perhaps matching TRBD2 (5 bases). V was shortened by 2 bases and J by 1 base, with 22 bases between the two germline ends. CDR1 SGHRS and CDR2 YFSETQ come from the germline V gene. The CDR3 consists of 18 residues. The CDR3 DNA sequence: TGCGCCAGCAGCTTACGGACTCCGGCAATCCTTAAGTCCTACGAGCAGTACTTC. Translation: CASSLRTPAILKSYEQYF. The whole variable domain, filled in from reference TRBV5-1 and TRBJ2-7, reads KAGVTQTPRYLIKTRGQQVTLSCSPISGHRSVSWYQQTPGQGLQFLFEYFSETQRNKGNFPGRFSGRQFSNSRSEMNVSTLELGDSALYLCASSLRTPAILKSYEQYFGPGTRLTVT.

The rearrangement joins TRBV5-1 to TRBJ2-1; 7 nucleotides agree with TRBD2. The CDR3 totals 15 residues. Per the germline V gene, CDR1 is SGHRS and CDR2 is YFSETQ. The V and J ends lost 6 bases and 4 bases, in that order; junction bases with no gene match: 10. DNA of the CDR3: TGCGCCAGCATAGAAGATAGCGGGTTGTACAATGAGCAGTTCTTC. Its translation: CASIEDSGLYNEQFF.

This clonotype occurred many times. CDR3 in DNA: TGCAGTGCCCCCCTAGGTCGGCAGGGAGGTACAGATACGCAGTATTTT. Amino acids: CSAPLGRQGGTDTQYF. V and J are TRBV20-1 and TRBJ2-3, with a tentative D call TRBD2 (6 bases). CDR1 DFQATT and CDR2 SNEGSKA come from the germline V gene (reference sequence). The germline V and J ends were trimmed by 6 bases and 3 bases, with 22 bases remaining between them. The CDR3 has 16 amino acids.

This clonotype was detected many times. This chain links TRBV18 with TRBJ1-1, with no clear D. Germline V gene data show CDR1 as KGHSH and CDR2 as LQKENI. Trimming cost V 3 bases and J 0 bases, with 8 bases left between them. This CDR3 contains 14 residues. Here the CDR3 DNA reads TGTGCCAGCTCACCTCTAGAGGTGAACACTGAAGCTTTCTTT. This gives the protein CASSPLEVNTEAFF.